These 20 T cell receptor beta chains originate from one sample sequenced in a study of T cells in narcolepsy. TCRdb's table, derived via immunoSEQ multiplex PCR, lists solely in-frame clones and lacks some. The sample includes 26,000 or so clones, 70% to 80% of them seen just once. Sequencing was done on a sample of CD45RA- memory CD4+ T cells from PBMCs. The receptors were gathered from a human donor with narcolepsy.

This clone has a single count. The rearrangement joins TRBV12-2 to TRBJ1-5; TRBD1 is the table's D call, not checked against the DNA. TRBV12-2 is designated a pseudogene. The CDR3 has 17 residues. As DNA, the CDR3 is TGTGCAAGTCGCTTAAGCGGGTCAAGGACAGGGGGCCAGCCCCAGCATTTT. As protein: CASRLSGSRTGGQPQHF.

The CDR3 DNA sequence: TGTGCCAGCAGTGCCCTAGGGGCGGTCAGGTATGGGGCGATGAACACTGAAGCTTTCTTT. Protein sequence: CASSALGAVRYGAMNTEAFF. The rearrangement links TRBV6-1 to TRBJ1-1; TRBD1 is a possible D gene (5 bases). CDR1 and CDR2 from the germline V gene are MNHNS and SASEGT. The CDR3 length is 20 residues. V shed 4 bases and J shed 0 bases, with 27 bases lying between them.

The chain joins TRBV29-1 to TRBJ2-3; D is unresolved. This CDR3 is built from 14 residues. V lost 5 bases and J lost 6, with 18 bases in between. Per the germline V gene, CDR1 is SQVTM and CDR2 is ANQGSEA. CDR3 nucleotide sequence: TGCAGCGTTAGAAAACCGGGCTCAGCGGATACGCAGTATTTT. This codes for CSVRKPGSADTQYF.

This clone was recorded once. The rearrangement links TRBV7-6 to TRBJ2-5, with a tentative D call TRBD1 (6 bases). Germline V gene data show CDR1 as SGHVS and CDR2 as FNYEAQ. V shed 4 bases and J shed 5 bases, with 11 bases lying between them. This CDR3 spans 13 amino acids. The CDR3 coding sequence is TGTGCCAGCAGCTACACAGGGATGGAGACCCAGTACTTC. Translation gives CASSYTGMETQYF.

The chain employs TRBV30 and TRBJ1-2, with TRBD1 as a possible D gene (5 bases). In germline, CDR1 is GTSNPN, CDR2 SVGIG (reference sequence). V was shortened by 2 bases and J by 2 bases, with 9 bases between the two germline ends. The CDR3 covers 13 residues. The DNA of the CDR3 is TGTGCCTGGAGTCCGGACACGAACTATGGCTACACCTTC. It specifies CAWSPDTNYGYTF.

This clone was counted a single time. This sequence joins TRBV28 and TRBJ2-7; 8 bases are shared with TRBD1. Germline CDR1 and CDR2: MDHEN and SYDVKM. The CDR3 is 16 residues long. Trimming removed 4 bases from V and 4 bases from J; junction bases left unmatched: 12. The CDR3 loop is CASSSAGTGDRYEQYF. CDR3 nucleotides: TGTGCCAGCAGTTCCGCGGGGACAGGAGACCGGTACGAGCAGTACTTC.

This chain uses TRBV6-1 with TRBJ2-7; D not certain. Deletions cut 5 bases from V and 6 bases from J, with 17 bases between. Germline V lookup: CDR1 MNHNS, CDR2 SASEGT. The CDR3 is 14 amino acids. DNA of the CDR3: TGTGCCAGCAGTTCCTACACGGATTGGGGCGAGCAGTACTTC. Residues: CASSSYTDWGEQYF.

The table lists this clone with a count of one. The chain links TRBV5-1 to TRBJ2-2, with D perhaps matching TRBD2 (5 bases). The germline gives CDR1 SGHRS, CDR2 YFSETQ. V lost 0 bases and J 6 bases, leaving 9 bases between the germline ends. This CDR3 region has 14 residues. The CDR3 nucleotides read TGCGCCAGCAGCTTGGATTCCGGGGCCGGGGAGCTGTTTTTT. Encoded protein: CASSLDSGAGELFF.

This clone came up once. The chain joins TRBV5-4 to TRBJ1-2; D is uncertain. The CDR3 has 14 residues. In germline, CDR1 is SGHNT, CDR2 YYREEE (reference sequence). Trimming removed 0 bases from V and 5 bases from J, with 11 bases in between. The chain's CDR3 is CASSLVDPGYGYTF. CDR3 DNA: TGTGCCAGCAGCTTGGTGGATCCCGGATATGGCTACACCTTC.

This clone was seen a few times. V and J are TRBV27 and TRBJ1-5, with a tentative D call TRBD1 (5 bases). V was shortened by 5 bases and J by 6 bases, with 11 bases between the two germline ends. The V gene's germline CDR1 is MNHEY and CDR2 SMNVEV (reference sequence). The CDR3 has 13 amino acids. This CDR3 is CASSPLGLQPQHF. DNA of the CDR3: TGTGCCAGCAGTCCGTTGGGGCTTCAGCCCCAGCATTTT.

The chain uses TRBV4-1 and TRBJ2-3; 12 nucleotides align to TRBD2. CDR1 and CDR2 (germline): MGHRA, YSYEKL. This CDR3 region has 17 residues. V lost 2 bases and J lost 4; bases outside the gene matches: 7. CDR3 DNA: TGCGCCAGCAGCCAAACACTAGCGGGGGGTGATCCAGATACGCAGTATTTT. Translation: CASSQTLAGGDPDTQYF.

The CDR3 reads CASSGRGRKTGELFF. The CDR3 DNA is TGTGCCAGCAGCGGGCGGGGGCGGAAGACCGGGGAGCTGTTTTTT. The genes are TRBV2 and TRBJ2-2, with D possibly TRBD2 on 7 matching bases. CDR1 is SNHLY and CDR2 is FYNNEI in the germline V gene. Between the trimmed V and J ends, which lost 6 bases and 5 bases, there was a span of 16 bases. The CDR3 consists of 15 residues.

The CDR3 DNA reads as TGTGCCAGTAGTATAGAGTACTGTTTCGGCACTGAAGCTTTCTTT. Encoded protein: CASSIEYCFGTEAFF. The genes are TRBV19 and TRBJ1-1, with D unresolved. Germline CDR1 is LNHDA and CDR2 is SQIVND (reference sequence). This CDR3 comprises 15 residues. V lost 0 bases and J lost 4, with 12 bases in between.

The sample holds one count of this clone. V usage is TRBV28 and J usage is TRBJ1-2; possible D gene TRBD1, 6 bases. Germline lookup yields CDR1 MDHEN and CDR2 SYDVKM. This CDR3 has 16 amino acids. V lost 7 bases and J lost 4, with 22 bases in between. DNA of the CDR3: TGTGCCAGCACCCACGTAGGCCCCTGGGGGGCCTATGGCTACACCTTC. Its translation: CASTHVGPWGAYGYTF.

The CDR3 coding sequence is TGTGCCAGCGGGGTCTACTCTGGAAACACCATATATTTT. It yields the protein CASGVYSGNTIYF. The chain links TRBV6-1 to TRBJ1-3; D gene uncertain. Germline V gene data show CDR1 as MNHNS and CDR2 as SASEGT. V lost 8 bases and J 0 bases, leaving 8 bases between the germline ends. The CDR3 length is 13 residues.

The chain has TRBV5-6 and TRBJ1-2; the D gene is possibly TRBD1 (5 bases). CDR1 is SGHDT, CDR2 YYEEEE, per germline. This CDR3 is built from 14 residues. Trimming pared 0 bases from V and 5 bases from J, leaving 11 bases between. The CDR3 here is CASSLASTVYGYTF. For the CDR3, the DNA is TGTGCCAGCAGCTTGGCCTCGACAGTTTATGGCTACACCTTC.

The genes are TRBV5-6 and TRBJ1-1; TRBD1 matches at 8 bases. Germline loops: CDR1 SGHDT, CDR2 YYEEEE. CDR3 length: 16 residues. Unmatched junction bases numbered 10, after V lost 4 bases and J lost 2 bases. CDR3 DNA: TGTGCCAGCAGCGCGGCGACAGGGGCCTTCAACACTGAAGCTTTCTTT. Protein product: CASSAATGAFNTEAFF.

The chain recombines TRBV30 with TRBJ1-4, with unresolved D. Germline lookup yields CDR1 GTSNPN and CDR2 SVGIG (reference sequence). Trimming cost V 0 bases and J 0 bases, with 8 bases left between them. The CDR3 has 15 residues. The CDR3 DNA reads TGTGCCTGGAGTGTAGTCAGTGCAACTAATGAAAAACTGTTTTTT. Translating gives CAWSVVSATNEKLFF.

The rearrangement links TRBV7-9 to TRBJ1-4, with 8 nucleotides matching TRBD1. Germline lookup yields CDR1 SEHNR and CDR2 FQNEAQ (reference sequence). J gave up 0 bases and V 5 bases, and 8 bases lay outside the gene matches. The CDR3 has 17 residues. CDR3 DNA sequence: TGTGCCAGCAGCCTAAACAGGGGGAGAGCAACTAATGAAAAACTGTTTTTT. It encodes CASSLNRGRATNEKLFF. Variable domain in full (rest from reference TRBV7-9 and TRBJ1-4): DTGVSQNPRHKITKRGQNVTFRCDPISEHNRLYWYRQTLGQGPEFLTYFQNEAQLEKSRLLSDRFSAERPKGSFSTLEIQRTEQGDSAMYLCASSLNRGRATNEKLFFGSGTQLSVL.

V usage is TRBV7-8 and J usage is TRBJ2-7, with 9 bases fitting TRBD1. The CDR3 sequence is 15 residues long. V was pared by 8 bases and J by 2 bases, with 10 bases of the junction left unmatched. In germline, CDR1 is SGHVS, CDR2 FQNEAQ. In DNA, the CDR3 is TGTGCCAGCGCGCCTCTCACAGGGGGCCCCTACGAGCAGTACTTC. Protein product: CASAPLTGGPYEQYF.